The 27 T cell receptor beta chains below were found in one sample sequenced in a study of T cell responses to AZD1222 COVID-19 vaccine. Clones were sequenced by immunoSEQ multiplex PCR, and TCRdb holds only the in-frame ones, with some missing. Of approximately 110,000 clones in the sample, around 93% were seen once. The material sequenced was peripheral blood, taken 28 days after the second AZD1222 dose. These receptors originate from an adult who received the AZD1222 COVID-19 vaccine.

This sequence joins TRBV5-4 and TRBJ2-5, with D possibly being TRBD1 (6 bases). In germline, CDR1 is SGHNT, CDR2 YYREEE (reference sequence). V lost 1 base to trimming and J lost 5 bases, with 12 bases between them. The CDR3 is 14 residues long. The CDR3 protein is CASSLFNRVETQYF. DNA of the CDR3: TGTGCCAGCAGCTTGTTTAACAGGGTTGAGACCCAGTACTTC.

The V and J genes are TRBV27 and TRBJ1-2; 12 bases are a match to TRBD1. Germline V CDR1 and CDR2: MNHEY, SMNVEV (reference sequence). V lost 7 bases and J lost 10; bases outside the gene matches: 13. This CDR3 region has 15 residues. The CDR3 DNA reads as TGTGCCAGCACCCTGGAATGGGACAGGGGGCTTCCCTACACCTTC. As protein: CASTLEWDRGLPYTF.

This sequence joins TRBV11-3 and TRBJ2-5; D is perhaps TRBD2 (6 bases). Germline-derived CDR1 and CDR2 are SGHNT and YENEEA. The CDR3 is 13 amino acids. Deletions cut 4 bases from V and 5 bases from J, with 11 bases between. The CDR3 DNA follows: TGTGCCAGCAGCTCGGGGGATTCGGAGACCCAGTACTTC. It specifies CASSSGDSETQYF. Combining the CDR3 with reference TRBV11-3 and TRBJ2-5 gives the whole variable domain EAGVVQSPRYKIIEKKQPVAFWCNPISGHNTLYWYLQNLGQGPELLIRYENEEAVDDSQLPKDRFSAERLKGVDSTLKIQPAELGDSAVYLCASSSGDSETQYFGPGTRLLVL.

This sequence joins TRBV7-6 and TRBJ2-2; 11 bases align to TRBD1. CDR3 size: 15 residues. J gave up 7 bases and V 5 bases, and 6 bases lay outside the gene matches. CDR1 is SGHVS and CDR2 is FNYEAQ in the germline V gene. This CDR3 is CASSPRDRGFGELFF. For the CDR3, the DNA is TGTGCCAGCAGCCCCCGGGACAGGGGGTTCGGGGAGCTGTTTTTT. The complete variable domain, with remaining parts taken from reference TRBV7-6 and TRBJ2-2, reads GAGVSQSPRYKVTKRGQDVALRCDPISGHVSLYWYRQALGQGPEFLTYFNYEAQQDKSGLPNDRFSAERPEGSISTLTIQRTEQRDSAMYRCASSPRDRGFGELFFGEGSRLTVL.

The rearrangement joins TRBV20-1 to TRBJ1-2; D not resolved. This CDR3 region has 11 residues. CDR1 DFQATT and CDR2 SNEGSKA come from the germline V gene (reference sequence). V shed 7 bases and J shed 1 base, with 7 bases lying between them. This CDR3 is CSGTDNYGYTF. CDR3 in DNA: TGCAGTGGAACGGATAACTATGGCTACACCTTC.

This clone was seen a single time. The J gene is TRBJ1-5, the V gene TRBV28, with a possible D match to TRBD1 (6 bases). The CDR3 runs 13 residues. Germline V gene lookup returns CDR1 MDHEN and CDR2 SYDVKM. Trimming removed 5 bases at V and 5 bases at J, with 10 bases between. CDR3 loop: CASSVRGHQPQHF. DNA of the CDR3: TGTGCCAGCAGTGTCAGGGGTCATCAGCCCCAGCATTTT.

The chain couples TRBV6-4 to TRBJ2-7, with 11 nucleotides matching TRBD2. The CDR3 contains 20 residues. J gave up 4 bases and V 1 base, and 18 bases lay outside the gene matches. Germline CDR1 and CDR2: MRHNA and SNTAGT. DNA for the CDR3: TGTGCCAGCAGTGACTGTGTTTGGGCTAGCGGGAGGACCCCAACTTACGAGCAGTACTTC. It yields the protein CASSDCVWASGRTPTYEQYF.

This chain links TRBV2 with TRBJ1-5; D is unclear. The germline V gene has CDR1 SNHLY and CDR2 FYNNEI. Trimming pared 6 bases from V and 2 bases from J, leaving 20 bases between. The length of the CDR3 is 17 residues. The CDR3 DNA is TGTGCCAGCAGGTCAGGTAAAGACTTTGGCGGCAATCAGCCCCAGCATTTT. Residues: CASRSGKDFGGNQPQHF.

V usage is TRBV19 and J usage is TRBJ1-4; 9 positions agree with TRBD1. The germline CDR1 and CDR2 sequences are LNHDA and SQIVND (reference sequence). The CDR3 contains 14 residues. After removal of 5 bases from V and 7 bases from J, the junction contained 5 bases not matched to a gene. The CDR3 reads CASSETGGGEKLFF. The CDR3 nucleotides are TGTGCCAGTAGTGAGACAGGGGGAGGTGAAAAACTGTTTTTT.

The J gene is TRBJ1-3, the V gene TRBV5-1; 7 bases fit TRBD1. This CDR3 is 17 amino acids long. J gave up 0 bases and V 2 bases, and 8 bases lay outside the gene matches. Germline V lookup: CDR1 SGHRS, CDR2 YFSETQ. The chain's CDR3 is CASSFDRASSSGNTIYF. CDR3 DNA: TGCGCCAGCAGCTTCGACAGGGCCTCGAGCTCTGGAAACACCATATATTTT.

This clone was picked up one time. The chain employs TRBV5-1 and TRBJ1-1; D gene uncertain. CDR3 size: 13 residues. V was pared by 4 bases and J by 11 bases, with 18 bases between. Germline V lookup: CDR1 SGHRS, CDR2 YFSETQ. CDR3 nucleotide sequence: TGCGCCAGCAGCCTTACCTCCCCAGACGCGGCTTTCTTT. This sequence encodes CASSLTSPDAAFF.

J is TRBJ1-1 and V is TRBV5-4; D remains unclear. Germline assignment: CDR1 SGHNT and CDR2 YYREEE (reference sequence). V was shortened by 6 bases and J by 0 bases, with 12 bases between the two germline ends. The CDR3 has 14 amino acids. In DNA form, the CDR3 reads TGTGCCAGCAATCCTGCTGGGGTGAACACTGAAGCTTTCTTT. It encodes CASNPAGVNTEAFF.

V gene TRBV15 combines with J gene TRBJ2-1, with TRBD1 identical over 10 bases. This CDR3 region has 19 residues. Trimming removed 0 bases from V and 1 base from J; junction bases left unmatched: 9. Germline assignment: CDR1 LNHNV and CDR2 YYDKDF (reference sequence). This CDR3 reads CATSRDSTGGVRSYNEQFF. The CDR3 coding sequence is TGTGCCACCAGCAGAGATTCGACAGGGGGCGTAAGGTCCTACAATGAGCAGTTCTTC.

The V and J genes are TRBV27 and TRBJ1-5; D unresolved. Looked up from germline, CDR1 is MNHEY and CDR2 is SMNVEV (reference sequence). V lost 2 bases and J 6 bases, leaving 14 bases between the germline ends. The CDR3 sequence is 15 residues long. The CDR3 bases are TGTGCCAGCAGTTTAACTTCTTTTCCCGGTCAGCCCCAGCATTTT. Its translation is CASSLTSFPGQPQHF.

The chain has TRBV27 and TRBJ2-1; the match to TRBD2 covers 9 bases. The CDR3 totals 15 residues. Per the germline V gene, CDR1 is MNHEY and CDR2 is SMNVEV (reference sequence). The V and J ends lost 10 bases and 7 bases, in that order; junction bases with no gene match: 14. CDR3 DNA: TGTGCCACTACCCTGTTGGCGGGAGGGTATAATGAGCAGTTCTTC. This gives the protein CATTLLAGGYNEQFF.

A single count supports this clone. The chain employs TRBV5-6 and TRBJ2-1; 8 nucleotides align to TRBD2. The CDR3 covers 16 residues. Germline CDR1 is SGHDT and CDR2 is YYEEEE. After removal of 0 bases from V and 4 bases from J, the junction contained 6 bases not matched to a gene. CDR3: CASSLAGSGVYNEQFF. The DNA for the CDR3 is TGTGCCAGCAGCTTGGCCGGTAGCGGGGTGTACAATGAGCAGTTCTTC.

The chain has TRBV24-1 and TRBJ2-3, with 7 bases identical to TRBD2. The germline CDR1 and CDR2 sequences are KGHDR and SFDVKD. V shed 9 bases, J shed 2 bases, and the junction held 4 bases outside the gene matches. The length of the CDR3 is 13 residues. CDR3 region: CATGGTITDTQYF. As DNA, the CDR3 is TGTGCCACCGGGGGGACTATCACAGATACGCAGTATTTT.

The chain couples TRBV7-9 to TRBJ1-5; TRBD1 agrees at 7 bases. Germline V lookup: CDR1 SEHNR, CDR2 FQNEAQ (reference sequence). J lost 3 bases, V lost 8 bases, and 7 bases had no gene match. This CDR3 contains 14 residues. CDR3: CASGTGEVNQPQHF. CDR3 sequence (DNA): TGTGCCAGCGGTACAGGGGAGGTCAATCAGCCCCAGCATTTT. The full variable domain, in which reference TRBV7-9 and TRBJ1-5 provide the parts outside the CDR3, is DTGVSQNPRHKITKRGQNVTFRCDPISEHNRLYWYRQTLGQGPEFLTYFQNEAQLEKSRLLSDRFSAERPKGSFSTLEIQRTEQGDSAMYLCASGTGEVNQPQHFGDGTRLSIL.

This rearrangement joins TRBV27 to TRBJ1-6; weak D call: TRBD1 (6 bases). The CDR3 consists of 16 residues. The V end lost 1 base, the J end lost 3 bases, and 10 bases lay between the germline ends. Germline V CDR1 and CDR2: MNHEY, SMNVEV (reference sequence). In DNA form, the CDR3 reads TGTGCCAGCAGTTTATTAGACAGGAGCTATAATTCACCCCTCCACTTT. This gives the protein CASSLLDRSYNSPLHF.

The genes are TRBV9 and TRBJ2-3, with a weak D call TRBD2 (6 bases). The germline gives CDR1 SGDLS, CDR2 YYNGEE. Trimming removed 0 bases at V and 2 bases at J, with 16 bases between. CDR3 size: 17 residues. In nucleotides, the CDR3 is TGTGCCAGCAGCGTAGGTGGGGGGAATTGGCACACAGATACGCAGTATTTT. Its translation is CASSVGGGNWHTDTQYF.

The chain couples TRBV28 to TRBJ1-2, with no clear D. This CDR3 spans 16 amino acids. V lost 7 bases and J lost 1, with 19 bases in between. Germline CDR1 reads MDHEN; CDR2 reads SYDVKM. The CDR3 spells CASKPGGQILNYGYTF. Written as DNA, the CDR3 is TGTGCCAGCAAACCGGGAGGGCAAATTCTTAACTATGGCTACACCTTC.

The V and J genes are TRBV11-2 and TRBJ2-6, with D possibly matching TRBD1 (5 bases). Germline CDR1 reads SGHAT; CDR2 reads FQNNGV. V dropped 2 bases and J dropped 0 bases, with 5 bases sitting between them. This CDR3 region has 15 residues. The DNA of the CDR3 is TGTGCCAGCAGCTTACAGGGCTCTGGGGCCAACGTCCTGACTTTC. Translation gives CASSLQGSGANVLTF.

The chain uses TRBV25-1 and TRBJ2-3; 7 positions agree with TRBD1. V gave up 2 bases and J gave up 0 bases; unmatched junction bases: 8. The germline gives CDR1 MGHDK, CDR2 SYGVNS. The CDR3 is 17 amino acids. CDR3 coding DNA: TGTGCCAGCAGTGAAGTTGGGACAGATACTAGCACAGATACGCAGTATTTT. Translated: CASSEVGTDTSTDTQYF.

The table lists this clone with a count of one. This chain uses TRBV7-2 with TRBJ1-3; D uncertain. Germline values: CDR1 SGHTA, CDR2 FQGNSA. Trimming left V 1 base short and J 4 bases short, with 11 bases between. The CDR3 has 15 residues. As DNA, the CDR3 is TGTGCCAGCAGCTTAGATGGCGCGCGAGGAAACACCATATATTTT. It codes for CASSLDGARGNTIYF.

The chain is built from TRBV11-1 and TRBJ1-6; 8 nucleotides align to TRBD1. V shed 5 bases, J shed 5 bases, and the junction held 2 bases outside the gene matches. This CDR3 is built from 14 residues. Looked up from germline, CDR1 is SGHAT and CDR2 is FQDESV (reference sequence). The CDR3 coding sequence is TGTGCCAGCAGCCGGGACAGGAATAATTCACCCCTCCACTTT. Protein product: CASSRDRNNSPLHF.

The rearrangement links TRBV5-1 to TRBJ2-1, with D possibly TRBD2 on 6 matching bases. The ends were cut back, 4 bases at V and 6 bases at J, with 11 bases in the middle. CDR1 and CDR2 from the germline V gene are SGHRS and YFSETQ. CDR3 length: 13 amino acids. This chain's CDR3 is CASSKTGVNEQFF. Here the CDR3 DNA reads TGCGCCAGCAGCAAAACGGGGGTCAATGAGCAGTTCTTC. Supplemented by reference TRBV5-1 and TRBJ2-1, the full variable domain reads KAGVTQTPRYLIKTRGQQVTLSCSPISGHRSVSWYQQTPGQGLQFLFEYFSETQRNKGNFPGRFSGRQFSNSRSEMNVSTLELGDSALYLCASSKTGVNEQFFGPGTRLTVL.

The chain couples TRBV11-2 to TRBJ2-2; the match to TRBD1 covers 7 bases. Germline V gives CDR1 SGHAT, CDR2 FQNNGV. The CDR3 has 16 residues. V gave up 4 bases and J gave up 0 bases; unmatched junction bases: 5. The CDR3 loop is CASSWQTGANTGELFF. The CDR3 DNA sequence: TGTGCCAGCAGCTGGCAAACAGGGGCGAACACCGGGGAGCTGTTTTTT.